This entry is about one T cell receptor beta chain. What it binds is unknown. The junction does not match germline at one end; this may be a read error. Nominally healthy donors were sampled, though unrecorded immune exposures were likely. The CDR3 has 15 amino acids. Germline loops: CDR1 MNHEY, CDR2 SVGAGI. PCR primers comprised 60 Vbeta and 13 Jbeta primers. TCRdb's table, derived via immunoSEQ multiplex PCR, lists solely in-frame clones and lacks some. The data contain over 150,000 clones, approximately 74% of them singletons. The source of the sample is a study of cytomegalovirus exposure and HLA in healthy donors. For the study at large: Around 78 million unique TCRs, all from HLA-typed donors, were included in an early release of the data.

Study results and limitations: The study designated about 160 TCR beta chains cytomegalovirus-associated.

The sample taken for sequencing was PBMCs. This clonotype was obtained from a man aged 30 to 39 in good health and CMV-seronegative. The V gene is TRBV6-5, the J gene TRBJ1-2; TRBD1 is a possible D gene (6 bases). CDR3 DNA sequence: TGTGCCAGCAGCTACTCGCCGGGACACCACTATGGCTACACCTTC. Protein sequence: CASSYSPGHHYGYTF.